This entry describes one T cell receptor beta chain. What it binds is not known. The entry originates in a study of shared clonotypes between healthy human individuals. CD45RO-negative CD8 cells positively selected for CCR7 made up the naive population, which excluded terminally differentiated effector memory CD45RA+ cells. Free of recent acute infections or vaccinations, the donors were healthy HIV-negative adults. Only in-frame clones appear in the TCRdb table, and some are missing; sequencing was by immunoSEQ multiplex PCR. The sample consists of about 2.2 million clones, just over 90% of them appearing once. Notes on the study in general: Non-shared clonotypes had lower generation probabilities than those shared by all four donors. The sampled material consisted only of blood, and tissue repertoires are likely to differ. The small donor group covered limited genetic and exposure diversity.

Sample: naive CD8+ T cells from PBMCs. This TCR was sampled from a man aged 18 to 30 in good health. Some clones in this sample may be carry-over from other donors' samples.

This CDR3 reads CASSELGQGYVHTTNEKLFF. The CDR3 bases are TGTGCCAGCAGTGAACTGGGACAGGGGTATGTTCATACAACTAATGAAAAACTGTTTTTT. This chain connects TRBV6-1 to TRBJ1-4; TRBD1 agrees at 10 bases. CDR1 MNHNS and CDR2 SASEGT come from the germline V gene. Losses at the gene ends were 2 bases for V and 0 bases for J; bases not matched to a gene: 12. CDR3 length equals 20 residues.